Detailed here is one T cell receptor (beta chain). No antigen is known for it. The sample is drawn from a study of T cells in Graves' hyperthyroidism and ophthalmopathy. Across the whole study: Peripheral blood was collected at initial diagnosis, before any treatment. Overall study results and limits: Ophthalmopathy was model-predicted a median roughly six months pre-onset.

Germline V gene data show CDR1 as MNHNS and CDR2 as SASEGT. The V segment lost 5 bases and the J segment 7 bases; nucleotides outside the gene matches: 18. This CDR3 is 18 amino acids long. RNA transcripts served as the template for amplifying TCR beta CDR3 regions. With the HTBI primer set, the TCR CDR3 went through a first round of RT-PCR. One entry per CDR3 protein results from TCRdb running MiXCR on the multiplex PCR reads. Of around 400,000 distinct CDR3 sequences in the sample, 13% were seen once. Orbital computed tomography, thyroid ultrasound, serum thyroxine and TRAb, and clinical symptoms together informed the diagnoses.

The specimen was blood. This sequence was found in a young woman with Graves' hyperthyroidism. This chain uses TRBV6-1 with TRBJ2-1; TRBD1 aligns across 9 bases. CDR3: CASSPQPSWDRVRNEQFF. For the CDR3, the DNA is TGTGCCAGCAGTCCCCAACCAAGCTGGGACAGGGTCAGGAATGAGCAGTTCTTC.